This T cell receptor beta chain came from a study of T cells in Graves' hyperthyroidism and ophthalmopathy. Study information: Staff took peripheral blood when the initial diagnosis was made, before any treatment began.

J lost 11 bases, V lost 6 bases, and 10 bases had no gene match. There are 13 residues in the CDR3. There were TCR beta CDR3 regions amplified from RNA transcripts. HTBI primers were used for first-round RT-PCR of the TCR CDR3. Each CDR3 protein is one row after TCRdb ran MiXCR on the multiplex PCR reads. The table has around 700,000 distinct CDR3 sequences, 18% seen once. This clonotype was counted ten times or more. Its specificity is not known. Study-wide findings and caveats: Blood held most thyroid clonotypes expanded above 0.001 frequency. The model identified upcoming ophthalmopathy a median about six months ahead of onset. Patients with ophthalmopathy were separated from those with stable hyperthyroidism by a 13 V-J model.

The clonotype originates from a woman in her forties or fifties with Graves' hyperthyroidism that later progressed to Graves' ophthalmopathy. The chain employs TRBV12-3 or TRBV12-4 and TRBJ1-1, with 9 bases fitting TRBD1. Sample: blood. The CDR3 nucleotides are TGTGCCAGCAGCTCTACCCGGACAGGGGAGGCTTTCTTT. Translated: CASSSTRTGEAFF.